A single sample is the source of the 10 T cell receptor beta chains below, sequenced in a study of blood T cell dynamics during melanoma immunotherapy. The data were produced by immunoSEQ multiplex PCR, yet TCRdb's version contains in-frame clones alone and is incomplete. The sample includes roughly 16,000 clones, approximately 90% of them seen just once. The time point is: pre-treatment baseline. Sequenced material: blood, taken from a patient treated with checkpoint blockade. The receptors originated from a human donor with melanoma.

This chain uses TRBV6-6 with TRBJ1-1; D remains ambiguous. V dropped 2 bases and J dropped 1 base, with 8 bases sitting between them. The CDR3 sequence is 14 residues long. The V gene's germline CDR1 is MNHNY and CDR2 SVGAGI (reference sequence). CDR3 bases: TGTGCCAGCAGTTACAATTGGGGGAACACTGAAGCTTTCTTT. The encoded protein is CASSYNWGNTEAFF.

The chain is built from TRBV5-6 and TRBJ2-5, with 8 bases identical to TRBD2. This CDR3 region has 14 residues. The V and J ends lost 6 bases and 3 bases, in that order; junction bases with no gene match: 7. The germline V gene has CDR1 SGHDT and CDR2 YYEEEE. In DNA, the CDR3 is TGTGCCAGCAACCGGGGGGGTGGCGAAGAGACCCAGTACTTC. Amino acid sequence: CASNRGGGEETQYF.

This rearrangement joins TRBV29-1 to TRBJ1-3; 7 bases fit TRBD1. Germline V gene data show CDR1 as SQVTM and CDR2 as ANQGSEA. V was clipped by 7 bases and J by 2 bases; unmatched bases: 5. This CDR3 has 13 residues. CDR3 bases: TGCAGCGCTTTTGACAGGGCTGGAAACACCATATATTTT. Its protein product is CSAFDRAGNTIYF.

This clone was observed a handful of times. The chain has TRBV6-5 and TRBJ1-1; D is unclear. The ends were cut back, 3 bases at V and 4 bases at J, with 15 bases in the middle. CDR1 is MNHEY and CDR2 is SVGAGI in the germline V gene. The CDR3 covers 15 residues. The CDR3 region has the DNA TGTGCCAGCAGTTATCCCTCAGTGGGTGGCACTGAAGCTTTCTTT. It encodes CASSYPSVGGTEAFF.

The V call is TRBV12-5, the J call TRBJ2-7; 11 bases agree with TRBD2. CDR1 is LGHNT, CDR2 FRNRAP, per germline. Unmatched junction bases numbered 6, after V lost 6 bases and J lost 2 bases. The CDR3 consists of 15 residues. Here the CDR3 DNA reads TGTGCTAGTGGAATCGGACTAGCGGGTCCCTACGAGCAGTACTTC. It codes for CASGIGLAGPYEQYF. Full variable domain (rest looked up from reference TRBV12-5 and TRBJ2-7): DARVTQTPRHKVTEMGQEVTMRCQPILGHNTVFWYRQTMMQGLELLAYFRNRAPLDDSGMPKDRFSAEMPDATLATLKIQPSEPRDSAVYFCASGIGLAGPYEQYFGPGTRLTVT.

This chain connects TRBV10-1 to TRBJ2-7; TRBD1 might be the D (6 bases). The CDR3 is 14 residues long. Germline lookup yields CDR1 WNHNN and CDR2 SYGVQD (reference sequence). With 3 bases removed from V and 0 bases from J, the gap between germline ends came to 9 bases. The chain's CDR3 is CASSEQTGSYEQYF. For the CDR3, the DNA is TGCGCCAGCAGTGAACAGACAGGCTCCTACGAGCAGTACTTC.

The chain has TRBV4-3 and TRBJ2-7; maybe TRBD1 (5 bases). Germline V lookup: CDR1 LGHNA, CDR2 YSLEER. V was trimmed by 0 bases and J by 2 bases, leaving 11 bases between them. The CDR3 loop spans 15 amino acids. In DNA, the CDR3 is TGCGCCAGCAGCCAAGATCAAGTAGGGGCCTACGAGCAGTACTTC. This gives the protein CASSQDQVGAYEQYF.

Here the CDR3 reads CASSGAPSYNEQFF. Here the CDR3 DNA reads TGCGCCAGCAGCGGGGCTCCGTCCTACAATGAGCAGTTCTTC. V usage is TRBV10-1 and J usage is TRBJ2-1; D is tentatively TRBD1 or TRBD2 (5 bases each). The CDR3 consists of 14 residues. V dropped 6 bases and J dropped 1 base, with 10 bases sitting between them. The germline CDR1 and CDR2 sequences are WNHNN and SYGVQD (reference sequence).

The rearrangement links TRBV19 to TRBJ1-5; tentatively, D is TRBD1 (6 bases). With 6 bases removed from V and 5 bases from J, the gap between germline ends came to 20 bases. The CDR3 extends over 16 amino acids. Germline V gives CDR1 LNHDA, CDR2 SQIVND (reference sequence). The CDR3 DNA reads as TGTGCCAGTAGGGATTACTCGACAGGACGGGATCAGCCCCAGCATTTT. It encodes CASRDYSTGRDQPQHF. Looking up the rest from reference TRBV19 and TRBJ1-5 gives the full variable domain: DGGITQSPKYLFRKEGQNVTLSCEQNLNHDAMYWYRQDPGQGLRLIYYSQIVNDFQKGDIAEGYSVSREKKESFPLTVTSAQKNPTAFYLCASRDYSTGRDQPQHFGDGTRLSIL.

The chain joins TRBV10-2 to TRBJ2-5; a weak D match, TRBD2 (6 bases). V lost 6 bases, J lost 5 bases, and 10 bases lay in between. This CDR3 is built from 12 residues. Germline assignment: CDR1 WSHSY and CDR2 SAAADI. As DNA, the CDR3 is TGCGCCAGCAGGGGGAGGTCGGAGACCCAGTACTTC. Translated: CASRGRSETQYF.